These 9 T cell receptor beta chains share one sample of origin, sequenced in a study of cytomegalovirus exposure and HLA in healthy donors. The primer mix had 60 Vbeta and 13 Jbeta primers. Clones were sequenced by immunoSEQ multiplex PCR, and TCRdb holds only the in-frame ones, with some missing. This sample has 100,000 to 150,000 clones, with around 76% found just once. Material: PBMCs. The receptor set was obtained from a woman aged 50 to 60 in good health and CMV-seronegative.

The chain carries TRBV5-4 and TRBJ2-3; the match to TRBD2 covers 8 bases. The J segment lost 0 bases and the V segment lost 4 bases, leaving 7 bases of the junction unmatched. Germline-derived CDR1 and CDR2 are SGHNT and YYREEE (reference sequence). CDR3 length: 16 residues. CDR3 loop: CASSIYGRASTDTQYF. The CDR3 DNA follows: TGTGCCAGCAGCATTTACGGGAGGGCCAGCACAGATACGCAGTATTTT.

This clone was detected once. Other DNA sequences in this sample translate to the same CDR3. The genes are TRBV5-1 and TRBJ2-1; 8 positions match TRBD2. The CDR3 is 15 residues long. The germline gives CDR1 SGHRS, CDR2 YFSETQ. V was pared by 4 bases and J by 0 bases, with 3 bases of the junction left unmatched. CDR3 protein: CASSPSGSSYNEQFF. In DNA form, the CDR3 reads TGCGCCAGCAGCCCCAGCGGGAGCTCCTACAATGAGCAGTTCTTC.

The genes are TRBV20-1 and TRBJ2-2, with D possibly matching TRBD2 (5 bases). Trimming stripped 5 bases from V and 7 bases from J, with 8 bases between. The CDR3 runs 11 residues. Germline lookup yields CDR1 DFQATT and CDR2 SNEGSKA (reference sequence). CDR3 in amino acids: CSAGENGELFF. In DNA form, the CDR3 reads TGCAGTGCTGGGGAGAACGGGGAGCTGTTTTTT.

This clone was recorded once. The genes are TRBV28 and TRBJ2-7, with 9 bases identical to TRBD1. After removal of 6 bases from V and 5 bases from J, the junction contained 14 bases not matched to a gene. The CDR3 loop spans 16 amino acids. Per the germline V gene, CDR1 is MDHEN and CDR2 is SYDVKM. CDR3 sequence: CASSPTTPTGGHEQYF. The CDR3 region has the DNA TGTGCCAGCAGCCCCACAACCCCGACAGGGGGACACGAGCAGTACTTC.

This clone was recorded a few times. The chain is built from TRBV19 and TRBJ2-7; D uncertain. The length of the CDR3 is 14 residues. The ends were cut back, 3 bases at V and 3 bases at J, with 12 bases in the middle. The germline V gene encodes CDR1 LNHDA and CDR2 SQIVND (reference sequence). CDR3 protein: CASSMLGGSYEQYF. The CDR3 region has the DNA TGTGCCAGTAGTATGCTAGGCGGCAGCTACGAGCAGTACTTC.

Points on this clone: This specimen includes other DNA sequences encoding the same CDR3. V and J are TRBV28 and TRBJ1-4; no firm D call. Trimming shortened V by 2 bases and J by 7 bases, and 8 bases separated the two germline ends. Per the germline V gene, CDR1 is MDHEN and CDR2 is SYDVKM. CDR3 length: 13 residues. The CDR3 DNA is TGTGCCAGCAGTTTACTAGGTAGTGAAAAACTGTTTTTT. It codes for CASSLLGSEKLFF.

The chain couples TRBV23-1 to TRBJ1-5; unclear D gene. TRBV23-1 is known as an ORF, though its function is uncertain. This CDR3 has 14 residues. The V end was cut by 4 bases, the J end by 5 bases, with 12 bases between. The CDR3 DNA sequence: TGCGCCAGCAGTCCGAGCGCCCATTATCAGCCCCAGCATTTT. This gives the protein CASSPSAHYQPQHF.

The CDR3 spells CASSTAGAEAFF. The CDR3 DNA sequence: TGTGCCAGCAGCACGGCGGGAGCTGAAGCTTTCTTT. The rearrangement links TRBV7-9 to TRBJ1-1; D is undetermined. The V gene lost 5 bases and the J gene lost 6 bases, with 10 bases spanning the gap. This CDR3 is built from 12 residues. CDR1 is SEHNR, CDR2 FQNEAQ, per germline (reference sequence).

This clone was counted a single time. As DNA, the CDR3 is TGTGCCAGTAGTATCGGGACAGGGTACTACGAGCAGTACTTC. Protein sequence: CASSIGTGYYEQYF. The gene calls are TRBV19 and TRBJ2-5, with 9 bases matching TRBD1. The DNA end lines up better with TRBJ2-7; the J call may be wrong. Looked up from germline, CDR1 is LNHDA and CDR2 is SQIVND (reference sequence). The CDR3 covers 14 residues.